This T cell receptor (beta chain) was sequenced during a study of cytomegalovirus exposure and HLA in healthy donors. Across the whole study: Unique TCR beta sequences numbering some 110 million came from about 179 million T cells in an earlier analysis. Findings of the study overall: In vitro confirmation showed a few CMV-associated chains to be CMV antigen specific.

This PCR relied on a set of 60 Vbeta primers and 13 Jbeta primers. Only in-frame clones appear in the TCRdb table, and some are missing; sequencing was by immunoSEQ multiplex PCR. The sample lists 150,000 to 180,000 clones; approximately 84% were seen once. Points on this clone: Its antigen is unidentified.

What was sequenced was PBMCs. The sequence came from a woman aged 18-29 years in good health and CMV-seronegative.

CDR3 in DNA: TGTGCCAGCAGTAGCAGGGTTAACTATGGCTACACCTTC. It encodes CASSSRVNYGYTF. The chain uses TRBV6-1 and TRBJ1-2; D might be TRBD1 (5 bases). CDR1 and CDR2 (germline): MNHNS, SASEGT. With 5 bases removed from V and 1 base from J, the gap between germline ends came to 8 bases. This CDR3 comprises 13 residues.